The 4 T cell receptor beta chains presented below share a single source sample, sequenced in a study of cytomegalovirus exposure and HLA in healthy donors. A multiplex PCR was run with 60 Vbeta primers and 13 Jbeta primers. TCRdb keeps only in-frame clones here, not all; method: immunoSEQ multiplex PCR. This table holds around 190,000 clones, around 83% found once. The sample consisted of PBMCs. These receptors all stem from a man between 40 and 49 years old in good health and CMV-seropositive.

This sequence joins TRBV7-3 and TRBJ2-2; 14 nucleotides align to TRBD2. The trim removed 2 bases at V and 1 base at J, leaving 3 bases unmatched. The CDR3 is made up of 18 amino acids. Germline CDR1 reads SGHTA; CDR2 reads FQGTGA. The DNA for the CDR3 is TGTGCCAGCAGCTTAGTCGGGACTAGCGGGAGGAACACCGGGGAGCTGTTTTTT. The encoded protein is CASSLVGTSGRNTGELFF.

CDR3 amino acids: CASSLNREVIQYF. The CDR3 DNA follows: TGTGCCAGCAGCTTGAATCGCGAGGTCATTCAGTACTTC. The chain carries TRBV5-4 and TRBJ2-4, with D uncertain. CDR3 length equals 13 residues. CDR1 is SGHNT and CDR2 is YYREEE in the germline V gene (reference sequence). V lost 1 base and J 9 bases, leaving 11 bases between the germline ends. The full variable domain, in which reference TRBV5-4 and TRBJ2-4 provide the parts outside the CDR3, is ETGVTQSPTHLIKTRGQQVTLRCSSQSGHNTVSWYQQALGQGPQFIFQYYREEENGRGNFPPRFSGLQFPNYSSELNVNALELDDSALYLCASSLNREVIQYFGAGTRLSVL.

The rearrangement links TRBV11-2 to TRBJ2-2, with D perhaps TRBD1 (6 bases). CDR1 SGHAT and CDR2 FQNNGV come from the germline V gene. With 5 bases removed from V and 0 bases from J, the gap between germline ends came to 13 bases. This CDR3 is 16 amino acids long. CDR3 region: CASSPPGHTNTGELFF. In DNA form, the CDR3 reads TGTGCCAGCAGCCCTCCGGGACACACGAACACCGGGGAGCTGTTTTTT.

CDR3 protein: CAISGLTGGTDTQYF. The CDR3 coding sequence is TGTGCCATCAGTGGGTTAACAGGGGGTACAGATACGCAGTATTTT. The rearrangement joins TRBV10-3 to TRBJ2-3, with 8 bases lining up with TRBD1. The CDR3 is 15 residues long. Trimming cost V 4 bases and J 3 bases; bases outside gene matches: 6. Germline V lookup: CDR1 ENHRY, CDR2 SYGVKD.